What follows are 3 T cell receptor beta chains derived from one specimen sequenced in a study of blood T cell repertoires in COVID-19. The assay was immunoSEQ multiplex PCR, and TCRdb's table has in-frame clones only and misses some. The sample shows about 170,000 clones, approximately 90% of them seen only once. The specimen was peripheral blood. All receptors derive from a man aged 18 to 29 with COVID-19, enrolled during active disease.

In nucleotides, the CDR3 is TGTGCCAGCAGCCCGACAGGGCCCGGGGAGCTGTTTTTT. Its protein is CASSPTGPGELFF. The chain combines TRBV7-9 with TRBJ2-2, with 7 bases aligning to TRBD1. This CDR3 has 13 residues. The germline gives CDR1 SEHNR, CDR2 FQNEAQ (reference sequence). V was pared by 5 bases and J by 6 bases, with 3 bases of the junction left unmatched.

The chain recombines TRBV6-5 with TRBJ2-5; 7 nucleotides match TRBD1. The CDR3 length is 15 residues. The germline gives CDR1 MNHEY, CDR2 SVGAGI. Trimming cost V 7 bases and J 5 bases; bases outside gene matches: 13. CDR3 bases: TGTGCCAGCAAAACCTGGGACCCGGACAGGGAGACCCAGTACTTC. Residues: CASKTWDPDRETQYF.

The V call is TRBV28, the J call TRBJ2-7; 8 bases agree with TRBD1. The V segment lost 2 bases and the J segment 9 bases; nucleotides outside the gene matches: 0. The germline CDR1 and CDR2 sequences are MDHEN and SYDVKM. CDR3 size: 11 residues. The CDR3 coding sequence is TGTGCCAGCAGTTTAGGGACAGGGCAGTACTTC. The encoded protein is CASSLGTGQYF. The full variable domain, in which reference TRBV28 and TRBJ2-7 provide the parts outside the CDR3, is DVKVTQSSRYLVKRTGEKVFLECVQDMDHENMFWYRQDPGLGLRLIYFSYDVKMKEKGDIPEGYSVSREKKERFSLILESASTNQTSMYLCASSLGTGQYFGPGTRLTVT.